The 12 T cell receptor beta chains presented below share a single source sample, sequenced in a study of T-cell reconstitution after alpha-beta-depleted transplantation in children. The authors prepared the TCRbeta library with unique molecular identifiers. A single record per CDR3 protein comes from TCRdb applying MiXCR to the PCR reads. The repertoire holds around 400,000 distinct CDR3 sequences, with about 11% as singletons. The sequenced sample was PBMCs from the stem cell graft donor, obtained from the stem cell graft. These receptors were collected from a human donor who donated a stem cell graft to a child with acute myeloid leukemia.

At least ten counts were recorded for this clonotype. The chain carries TRBV10-3 and TRBJ2-3, with D perhaps assigned TRBD1 or TRBD2 (5 bases each). The CDR3 loop spans 14 amino acids. Trimming pared 7 bases from V and 1 base from J, leaving 12 bases between. The germline gives CDR1 ENHRY, CDR2 SYGVKD. The chain's CDR3 is CAITDPGRTDTQYF. The CDR3 nucleotides are TGTGCCATCACGGATCCGGGACGCACAGATACGCAGTATTTT.

In this sample, this clonotype turned up a few times. The chain joins TRBV20-1 to TRBJ1-6; D not certain. This CDR3 region has 16 residues. V was shortened by 4 bases and J by 7 bases, with 20 bases between the two germline ends. Germline V gene lookup returns CDR1 DFQATT and CDR2 SNEGSKA (reference sequence). This CDR3 is CSATKYGGLGNSPLHF. The CDR3 DNA reads TGCAGTGCTACTAAATACGGCGGCCTAGGCAATTCACCCCTCCACTTT.

This clonotype was counted many times. The chain joins TRBV29-1 to TRBJ2-7; 9 nucleotides agree with TRBD1. Trimming cost V 4 bases and J 5 bases; bases outside gene matches: 3. The length of the CDR3 is 12 residues. CDR1 and CDR2 from the germline V gene are SQVTM and ANQGSEA. The DNA for the CDR3 is TGCAGCGTTGCGACAGGGGGGGACGAGCAGTACGTC. Amino acid sequence: CSVATGGDEQYV.

This clonotype was recorded a few times. The chain is built from TRBV5-6 and TRBJ2-6; TRBD1 matches at 9 bases. The CDR3 extends over 19 amino acids. V was pared by 0 bases and J by 1 base, with 8 bases of the junction left unmatched. Germline V gene sequence: CDR1 SGHDT, CDR2 YYEEEE. The CDR3 spells CASSLVAGTGISGANVLTF. In DNA, the CDR3 is TGTGCCAGCAGCTTGGTTGCTGGGACAGGGATTTCTGGGGCCAACGTCCTGACTTTC.

This clonotype was seen at least ten times. The chain has TRBV20-1 and TRBJ1-1; TRBD1 agrees at 10 bases. This CDR3 has 14 amino acids. Germline CDR1 is DFQATT and CDR2 is SNEGSKA (reference sequence). With 5 bases clipped from V and 3 bases from J, the junction kept 6 bases outside the gene matches. CDR3 sequence (DNA): TGCAGTGCTCCGACAGGGGGCGGGTACACTGAAGCTTTCTTT. This translates into CSAPTGGGYTEAFF.

This clonotype was seen a handful of times. The chain links TRBV10-3 to TRBJ2-5; D not certain. The V gene lost 2 bases and the J gene lost 0 bases, with 4 bases spanning the gap. The CDR3 loop spans 13 amino acids. Germline V CDR1 and CDR2: ENHRY, SYGVKD. This chain's CDR3 is CAISERYQETQYF. The CDR3 DNA reads as TGTGCCATCAGTGAGAGGTACCAAGAGACCCAGTACTTC.

This clonotype has ten or more counts. The chain carries TRBV7-2 and TRBJ1-5; no clear D gene. The CDR3 consists of 15 residues. V lost 2 bases, J lost 0 bases, and 8 bases lay in between. Germline V gene sequence: CDR1 SGHTA, CDR2 FQGNSA. CDR3 sequence reads: CASSLSPLSNQPQHF. In nucleotides, the CDR3 is TGTGCCAGCAGCTTAAGTCCGCTTAGCAATCAGCCCCAGCATTTT.

J is TRBJ1-2 and V is TRBV12-3 or TRBV12-4; a weak D match, TRBD1 (5 bases). The germline V and J ends were trimmed by 3 bases and 5 bases, with 7 bases remaining between them. There are 12 residues in the CDR3. The CDR3: CASSLGPYGYTF. The CDR3 region has the DNA TGTGCCAGCAGTTTGGGGCCTTATGGCTACACCTTC.

This clonotype was observed many times. The chain is built from TRBV5-1 and TRBJ1-1, with 9 bases that match TRBD1. V shed 0 bases and J 4 bases; nucleotides not matched to a gene: 1. There are 14 residues in the CDR3. CDR1 SGHRS and CDR2 YFSETQ come from the germline V gene. CDR3 sequence reads: CASSLAQGATEAFF. CDR3 bases: TGCGCCAGCAGCTTGGCACAGGGGGCCACTGAAGCTTTCTTT.

This clonotype has a handful of counts. V and J are TRBV7-9 and TRBJ2-3, with D possibly called TRBD1 or TRBD2 (5 bases each). Trimming took off 5 bases at V and 2 bases at J, with 14 bases between the two ends. The CDR3 sequence is 15 residues long. Germline loops: CDR1 SEHNR, CDR2 FQNEAQ (reference sequence). CDR3 DNA sequence: TGTGCCAGCAGCCCCCCCGGGACCCCCACAGATACGCAGTATTTT. Translating gives CASSPPGTPTDTQYF.

The chain recombines TRBV7-2 with TRBJ1-3; the D gene is possibly TRBD1 (5 bases). Germline V gene lookup returns CDR1 SGHTA and CDR2 FQGNSA. Deletions cut 4 bases from V and 0 bases from J, with 13 bases between. There are 16 residues in the CDR3. Here the CDR3 reads CASSYGTANSGNTIYF. The CDR3 coding sequence is TGTGCCAGCAGCTACGGGACCGCGAACTCTGGAAACACCATATATTTT.

There are many counts of this clonotype. V is TRBV29-1 and J is TRBJ2-5; D unresolved. Trimming shortened V by 1 base and J by 2 bases, and 11 bases separated the two germline ends. Looked up from germline, CDR1 is SQVTM and CDR2 is ANQGSEA. This CDR3 spans 14 amino acids. The CDR3 region has the DNA TGCAGCGTTGAAGGGAAGAGCCCTCAAGAGACCCAGTACTTC. This sequence encodes CSVEGKSPQETQYF. The full variable domain, its missing parts supplied by reference TRBV29-1 and TRBJ2-5, is SAVISQKPSRDICQRGTSLTIQCQVDSQVTMMFWYRQQPGQSLTLIATANQGSEATYESGFVIDKFPISRPNLTFSTLTVSNMSPEDSSIYLCSVEGKSPQETQYFGPGTRLLVL.